This is a list of T cell receptor beta chains from one sample in a study of T cell responses to AZD1222 COVID-19 vaccine. Some clones are missing from TCRdb's copy, which holds only in-frame ones; the method was immunoSEQ multiplex PCR. The table has about 110,000 clones, nearly 90% seen once. The sequencing here drew on peripheral blood, taken on day 0 of AZD1222 vaccination. Source of these receptors: an adult in good health. Each CDR3 is given with its conserved first and last residue.

v_call,cdr3_aa
TRBV19,CASSTPIQGTGGNSPLHF
TRBV11-3,CASSGGQGSETQYF
TRBV2,CASKTPSTGYTF
TRBV5-1,CASSQDRSYNSPLHF
TRBV3-1/TRBV3-2,CASSQGGRNSPLHF
TRBV3-1/TRBV3-2,CASSPSGPSFGYTF
TRBV2,CASSEDRGAYNEQFF
TRBV12-3/TRBV12-4,CASSYGQGHGYTF
TRBV10-3,CAITTGQGPEAFF
TRBV7-2,CASSTSGRRGETQYF
TRBV6-6,CASSWGQGAGELFF
TRBV9,CASSVGVGLDQETQYF
TRBV6-5,CASSPGTGPSNEQFF
TRBV7-8,CASSSRTGTYQETQYF
TRBV6-1,CASSEVRAGANVLTF
TRBV5-1,CASSSGQGARTDTQYF
TRBV27,CASSLMSNQPQHF
TRBV7-2,CASSLVLATETQYF
TRBV6-6,CASSFDRGLRPEAFF
TRBV5-1,CASSGRLAERDEQFF
TRBV5-1,CASSLALDLNTEAFF
TRBV11-2,CASSPLGGIETQYF
TRBV28,CASSPQGYGSGNTIYF
TRBV5-6,CASSSTGTDYGYTF
TRBV27,CASSLSMTARQPQHF
TRBV7-3,CASSLRGRPSGNTIYF
TRBV18,CASSPRRGTEAFF
TRBV30,CAWSAPTGGSRGSSYEQYF
TRBV16,CASSHASGLAKNEQFF
TRBV19,CASSTKLATNTGELFF
TRBV18,CASSLQGMNTEAFF
TRBV6-2/TRBV6-3,CASSLKANWMNTEAFF
TRBV10-3,CAISSAAGYGYTF
TRBV30,CAWSVTGQGRPAFF
TRBV24-1,CATSAQSQGAGERETQYF
TRBV14,CASSRFRGYEQYF
TRBV7-6,CASSQSLGTGGEKLFF
TRBV7-2,CASSMGLGGALSANYGYTF
TRBV2,CASSEALQRAGELFF
TRBV7-9,CASSRGTSGPQYF
TRBV9,CASSVDPTGVLQSGNTIYF
TRBV18,CASSPPGGLLIETQYF
TRBV5-1,CASSLGLAIQPFF
TRBV3-1/TRBV3-2,CASSPGLGNTGELFF
TRBV3-1/TRBV3-2,CASSPYRGRNYGYTF
TRBV7-3,CASSPAAPGTGGSGELFF
TRBV30,CAWSFGLNTEAFF
TRBV2,CASNSLQGREGGYTF
TRBV5-1,CASSLSGTAYGYTF
TRBV4-2,CASSQDEMVQPQHF
TRBV19,CASSPMTGRGSYNEQFF
TRBV11-2,CASSLILLGGNSPLHF
TRBV28,CASSLRTMNTEAFF